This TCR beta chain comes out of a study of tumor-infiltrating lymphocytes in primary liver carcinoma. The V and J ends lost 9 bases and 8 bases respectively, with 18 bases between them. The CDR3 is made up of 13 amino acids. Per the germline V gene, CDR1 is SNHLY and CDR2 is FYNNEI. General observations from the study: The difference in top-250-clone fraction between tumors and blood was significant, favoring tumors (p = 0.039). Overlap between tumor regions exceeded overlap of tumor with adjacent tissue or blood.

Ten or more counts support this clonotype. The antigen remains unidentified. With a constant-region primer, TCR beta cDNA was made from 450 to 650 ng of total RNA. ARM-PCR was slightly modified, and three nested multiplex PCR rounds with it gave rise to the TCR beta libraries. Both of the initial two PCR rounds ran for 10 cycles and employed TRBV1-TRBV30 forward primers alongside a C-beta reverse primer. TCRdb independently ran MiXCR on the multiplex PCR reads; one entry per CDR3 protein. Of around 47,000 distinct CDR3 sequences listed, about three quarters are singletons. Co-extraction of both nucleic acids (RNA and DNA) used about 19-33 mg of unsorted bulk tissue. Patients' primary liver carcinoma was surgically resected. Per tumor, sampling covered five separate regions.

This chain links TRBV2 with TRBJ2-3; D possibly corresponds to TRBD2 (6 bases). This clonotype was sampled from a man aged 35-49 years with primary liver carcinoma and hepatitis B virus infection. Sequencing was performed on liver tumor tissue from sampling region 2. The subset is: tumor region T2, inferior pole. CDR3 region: CASSSAMGVTQYF. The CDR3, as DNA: TGTGCCAGTTCTAGCGCGATGGGGGTTACGCAGTATTTT.